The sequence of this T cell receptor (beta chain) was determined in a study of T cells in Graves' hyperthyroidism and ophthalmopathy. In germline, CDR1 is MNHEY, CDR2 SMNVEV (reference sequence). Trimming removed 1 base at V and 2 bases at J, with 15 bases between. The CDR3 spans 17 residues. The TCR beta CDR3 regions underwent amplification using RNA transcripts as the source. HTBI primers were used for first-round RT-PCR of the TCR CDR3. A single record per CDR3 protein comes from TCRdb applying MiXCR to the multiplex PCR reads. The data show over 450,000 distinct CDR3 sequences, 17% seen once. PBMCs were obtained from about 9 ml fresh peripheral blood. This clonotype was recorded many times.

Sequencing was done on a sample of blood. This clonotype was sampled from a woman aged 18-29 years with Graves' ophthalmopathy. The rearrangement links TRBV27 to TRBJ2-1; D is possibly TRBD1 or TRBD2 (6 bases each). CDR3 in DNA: TGTGCCAGCAGTTTATTTGGGGGGCGGCCCCCCTACAATGAGCAGTTCTTC. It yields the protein CASSLFGGRPPYNEQFF.